The sequence of this T cell receptor (beta chain) was determined in a study of shared T cell receptors in the human thymus listed by TCRdb under 2021. Broadly, across the study: The study examined how self-reactive, shared T-cell receptor alpha chains are generated in the human thymus.

With respect to this clone: Its antigen is currently not known. No much larger clone exists at a distance of one base, and base qualities are not known.

Taken from the germline V gene (reference sequence), the CDR1 and CDR2 loops are SGHNT and YYREEE. V ends up 9 bases short and J 8 bases short, with an unmatched junction base count of 13. From its cysteine to its phenylalanine, the CDR3 spans 13 amino acids. Kept here is only the CDR3 DNA, which spans 39 bases and is read in frame from base 1. The library was made by the immunoSEQ multiplex PCR assay. TCRdb holds this immuneACCESS table with in-frame rearrangements only. Some clones are missing; in checked studies, unresolved V genes explain under half, and the rest has no known cause. This sample comprises 700,000 or so clones, roughly 85% of them detected only once. Together, the top ten hold over 0.008% of the sample. This sample was shared with a second study, whose subject was human thymus T cells. As the second study states: In Finland, the donors were immunologically healthy infants who were having open corrective cardiac surgery for congenital heart defects. The thymus tissue came from surgical resects taken out during corrective cardiac surgery. Usage of V and J gene segments appeared to be biased in both the thymic and the peripheral blood repertoires. According to the related research, thymic TCR repertoires were highly overlapping among unrelated individuals. The study used fewer than ten infant thymus samples plus four related peripheral blood samples to characterize TCR alpha and beta repertoires. The cohort included six male and a couple of female infants, with donor ages spanning 7 to 244 days. After being mechanically released from the tissue, thymocytes were kept at -70 degrees C in pellets of roughly 10-30 million cells. Genomic DNA was extracted from frozen cell pellets with a QIAsymphony instrument. TCRB and TCRAD loci were amplified from a standardized quantity of quality-controlled genomic DNA using the immunoSEQ multiplex PCR assay. The amplicons spanned the V(D)J region and were long enough to cover the CDR3 and allow V and J genes to be identified. The commercial immunoSEQ service was used to sequence amplicons on an Illumina platform. Corrections for primer bias and sequencing errors followed previously described methods, while TCRAD and TCRB definitions were based on the IMGT database. immunoSEQ Analyzer 3.0 and VDJTools were used for repertoire analysis, which covered basic statistics, V/J segment usage, diversity estimates, rarefaction and pairwise overlap. To estimate diversity, the Chao1, ChaoE, Efron-Thisted, Shannon and inverse Simpson indices were applied, and diversity was also estimated on datasets down-sampled to the smallest sample. Repertoire overlap used strict matching of CDR3 nucleotide sequence, V gene and J gene, with Jaccard-based multidimensional scaling clustering. Thymus samples yielded on average approximately 840,000 unique TCRB clonotypes, compared with some 83,000 from blood samples.

Here the chain combines TRBV5-4 and TRBJ1-2; the central 7 bases match TRBD1. The TCR originated in a girl under three years old with a congenital heart defect. Donor details come from another sample of the same person, matched by shared clones. Sequences were obtained from thymocytes. The bases read TGTGCCATCCGGGACAGAGGCCAGGAGGGCTACACCTTC. Its protein is CAIRDRGQEGYTF. With the portions outside the CDR3 filled from the reference TRBV5-4 and TRBJ1-2 genes, the complete variable region becomes ETGVTQSPTHLIKTRGQQVTLRCSSQSGHNTVSWYQQALGQGPQFIFQYYREEENGRGNFPPRFSGLQFPNYSSELNVNALELDDSALYLCAIRDRGQEGYTFGSGTRLTVV.